This T cell receptor beta chain was captured in a study of cytomegalovirus exposure and HLA in healthy donors. Findings of the study overall: Based on reports, TCR beta sequences accurately predicted HLA-A and HLA-B alleles for most subjects.

Concerning this clone: The antigen is unknown.

Researchers ran the PCR with 60 Vbeta and 13 Jbeta primers. Data came from immunoSEQ multiplex PCR; TCRdb stores just in-frame clones and leaves some out. The sample shows 95,000 to 130,000 clones, 81% of them seen only once. CDR3 length: 16 amino acids. Trimming removed 3 bases from V and 6 bases from J; junction bases left unmatched: 13. The germline gives CDR1 ENHRY, CDR2 SYGVKD. The TCR originated in a woman aged 30 to 39 in good health and CMV-seronegative. The source material was PBMCs. The gene calls are TRBV10-3 and TRBJ1-2; 7 nucleotides align to TRBD1. The CDR3 DNA reads as TGTGCCATCAGTGACAATCCTGTGACAGGGTCGGATGGCTACACCTTC. Amino acids: CAISDNPVTGSDGYTF.